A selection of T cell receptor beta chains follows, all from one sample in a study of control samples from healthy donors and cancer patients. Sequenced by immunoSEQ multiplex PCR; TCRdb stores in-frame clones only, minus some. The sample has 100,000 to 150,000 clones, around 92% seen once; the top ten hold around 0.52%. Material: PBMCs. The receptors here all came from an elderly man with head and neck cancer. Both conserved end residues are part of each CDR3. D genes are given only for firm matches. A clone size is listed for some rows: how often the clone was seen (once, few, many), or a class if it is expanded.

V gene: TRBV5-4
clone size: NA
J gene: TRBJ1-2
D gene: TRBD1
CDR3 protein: CASSVTGESYGYTF
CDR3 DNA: TGTGCCAGCAGCGTAACAGGGGAGAGCTATGGCTACACCTTC

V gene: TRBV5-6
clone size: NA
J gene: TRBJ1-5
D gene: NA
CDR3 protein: CASSMNRAGYSNQPQHF
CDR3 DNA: TGTGCCAGCAGCATGAACAGGGCCGGATATAGCAATCAGCCCCAGCATTTT

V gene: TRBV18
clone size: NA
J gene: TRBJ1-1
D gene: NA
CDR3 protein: CASSPLSTDYTEAFF
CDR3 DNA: TGTGCCAGCTCACCACTTAGCACGGACTACACTGAAGCTTTCTTT

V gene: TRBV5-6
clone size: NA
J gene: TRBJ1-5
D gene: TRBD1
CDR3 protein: CASSLHRGGQPQHF
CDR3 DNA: TGTGCCAGCAGCTTACACAGGGGCGGTCAGCCCCAGCATTTT

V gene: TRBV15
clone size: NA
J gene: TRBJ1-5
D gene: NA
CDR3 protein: CATSGQPNNQPQHF
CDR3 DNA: TGTGCCACCAGCGGACAGCCGAACAATCAGCCCCAGCATTTT

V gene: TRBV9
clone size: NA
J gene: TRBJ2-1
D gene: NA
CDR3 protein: CASSVDLERYNEQFF
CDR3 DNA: TGTGCCAGCAGCGTAGATCTCGAGCGGTACAATGAGCAGTTCTTC

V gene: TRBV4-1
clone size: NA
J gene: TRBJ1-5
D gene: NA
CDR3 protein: CASSRTSTPGQPQHF
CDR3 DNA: TGCGCCAGCAGTCGAACCTCTACTCCGGGGCAGCCCCAGCATTTT

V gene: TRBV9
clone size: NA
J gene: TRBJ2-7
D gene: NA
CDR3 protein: CASSLLASSYEQYF
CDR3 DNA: TGTGCCAGCAGCCTCCTAGCGAGCTCCTACGAGCAGTACTTC

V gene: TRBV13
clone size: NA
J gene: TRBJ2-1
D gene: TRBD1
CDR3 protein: CASSAVTGVSRGNEQFF
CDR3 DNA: TGTGCCAGCAGCGCCGTCACAGGGGTCAGCAGAGGAAATGAGCAGTTCTTC

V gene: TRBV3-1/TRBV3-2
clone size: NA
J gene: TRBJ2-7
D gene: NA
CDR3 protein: CASSQDTVTLEQYF
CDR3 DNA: TGTGCCAGCAGCCAAGACACCGTTACGCTCGAGCAGTACTTC

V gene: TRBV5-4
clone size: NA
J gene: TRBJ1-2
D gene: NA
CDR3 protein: CASSPGRGVEGYTF
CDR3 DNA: TGTGCCAGCAGCCCCGGCAGGGGCGTTGAGGGCTACACCTTC

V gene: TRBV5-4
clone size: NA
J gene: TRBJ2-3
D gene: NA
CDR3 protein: CASSLEPRGALTDTQYF
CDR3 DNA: TGTGCCAGCAGTTTAGAACCACGGGGGGCCCTCACAGATACGCAGTATTTT

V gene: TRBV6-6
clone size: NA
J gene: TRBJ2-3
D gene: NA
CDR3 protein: CASSFSAVADTQYF
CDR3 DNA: TGTGCCAGCAGTTTCTCCGCAGTAGCAGATACGCAGTATTTT

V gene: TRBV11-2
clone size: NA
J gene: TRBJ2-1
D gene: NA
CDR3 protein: CASGDPYNEQFF
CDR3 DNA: TGTGCCAGCGGAGATCCTTACAATGAGCAGTTCTTC

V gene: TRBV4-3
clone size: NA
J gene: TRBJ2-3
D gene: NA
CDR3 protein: CASSSRPEPRGSTDTQYF
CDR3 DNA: TGCGCCAGCAGCTCCCGACCCGAGCCTAGAGGTAGCACAGATACGCAGTATTTT

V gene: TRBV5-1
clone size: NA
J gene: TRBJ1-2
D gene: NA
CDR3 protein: CASSLLGGDLGYTF
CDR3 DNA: TGCGCCAGCAGCTTGCTCGGCGGGGATTTGGGCTACACCTTC

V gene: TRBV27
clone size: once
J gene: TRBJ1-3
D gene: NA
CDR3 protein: CASSLSPPGGNSGNTIYF
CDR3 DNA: TGTGCCAGCAGTTTATCGCCCCCCGGCGGAAACTCTGGAAACACCATATATTTT

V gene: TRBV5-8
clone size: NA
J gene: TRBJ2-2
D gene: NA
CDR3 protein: CASSLAIKGTGELFF
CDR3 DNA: TGTGCCAGCAGCTTGGCTATTAAGGGCACCGGGGAGCTGTTTTTT

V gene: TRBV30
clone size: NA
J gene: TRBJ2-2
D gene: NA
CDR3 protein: CAWSVRPIAGELFF
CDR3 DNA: TGTGCCTGGAGTGTACGTCCGATTGCCGGGGAGCTGTTTTTT

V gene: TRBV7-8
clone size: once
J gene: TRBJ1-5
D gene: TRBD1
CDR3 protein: CASSLYGDREQPQHF
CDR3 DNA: TGTGCCAGCAGCCTGTATGGGGACAGGGAACAGCCCCAGCATTTT

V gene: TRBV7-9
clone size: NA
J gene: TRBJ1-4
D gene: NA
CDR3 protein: CASSLSANEKLFF
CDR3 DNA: TGTGCCAGCAGCTTGTCAGCGAATGAAAAACTGTTTTTT

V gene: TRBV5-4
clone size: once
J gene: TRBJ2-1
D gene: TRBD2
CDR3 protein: CASSLGGRNQYEQFF
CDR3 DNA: TGTGCCAGCAGCTTGGGCGGGAGGAACCAGTATGAGCAGTTCTTC

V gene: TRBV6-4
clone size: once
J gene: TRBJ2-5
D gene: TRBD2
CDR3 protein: CASSVPGGGETQYF
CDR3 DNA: TGTGCCAGCAGTGTCCCGGGGGGGGGAGAGACCCAGTACTTC

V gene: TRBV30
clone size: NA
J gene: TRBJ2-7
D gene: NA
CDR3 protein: CAWTGASYEQYF
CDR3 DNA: TGTGCCTGGACTGGGGCTTCCTACGAGCAGTACTTC

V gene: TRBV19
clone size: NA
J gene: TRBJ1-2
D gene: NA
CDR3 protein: CASTSDSYGYTF
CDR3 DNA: TGTGCCAGTACCTCAGACAGCTATGGCTACACCTTC

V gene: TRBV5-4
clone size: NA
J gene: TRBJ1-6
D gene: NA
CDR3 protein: CASSLALQGTDNSPLHF
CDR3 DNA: TGTGCCAGCAGCTTGGCATTACAGGGCACGGATAATTCACCCCTCCACTTT

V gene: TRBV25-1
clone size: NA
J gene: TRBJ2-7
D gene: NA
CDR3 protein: CASTRPGREYEQYF
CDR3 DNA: TGTGCCAGCACCCGACCCGGCAGGGAGTACGAGCAGTACTTC

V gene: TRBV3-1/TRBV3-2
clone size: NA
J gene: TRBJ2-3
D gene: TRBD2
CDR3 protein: CASSSLGEGRDTQYF
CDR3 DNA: TGTGCCAGCAGCAGCCTCGGGGAGGGCCGTGATACGCAGTATTTT

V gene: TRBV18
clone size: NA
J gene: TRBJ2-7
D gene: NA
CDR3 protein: CASSLFDEQYF
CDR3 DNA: TGTGCCAGCTCTCTTTTCGACGAGCAGTACTTC

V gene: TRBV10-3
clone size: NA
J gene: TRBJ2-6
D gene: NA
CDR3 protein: CAISARESGANVLTF
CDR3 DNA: TGTGCCATCAGTGCGCGGGAATCTGGGGCCAACGTCCTGACTTTC

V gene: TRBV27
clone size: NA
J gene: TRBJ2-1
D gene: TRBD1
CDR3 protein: CASSFYGTGKNEQFF
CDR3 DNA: TGTGCCAGCAGTTTTTACGGGACAGGTAAAAATGAGCAGTTCTTC

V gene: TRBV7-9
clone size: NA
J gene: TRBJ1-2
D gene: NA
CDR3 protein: CASSLGGHDYGYTF
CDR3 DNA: TGTGCCAGCAGCTTAGGAGGACACGACTATGGCTACACCTTC

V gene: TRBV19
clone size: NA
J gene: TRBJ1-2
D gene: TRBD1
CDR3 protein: CASNPDRVMGNYGYTF
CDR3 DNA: TGTGCCAGTAACCCGGACAGGGTGATGGGTAACTATGGCTACACCTTC

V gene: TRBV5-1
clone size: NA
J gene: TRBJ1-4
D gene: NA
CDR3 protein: CASSLGINEKLFF
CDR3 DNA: TGCGCCAGCAGCTTGGGAATTAATGAAAAACTGTTTTTT

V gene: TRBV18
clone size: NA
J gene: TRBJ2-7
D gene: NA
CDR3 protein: CASSPFFSDYEQYF
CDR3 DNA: TGTGCCAGCTCACCATTCTTCTCGGACTACGAGCAGTACTTC

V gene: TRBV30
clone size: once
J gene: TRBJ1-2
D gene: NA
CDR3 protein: CAWIRDTGPYGYTF
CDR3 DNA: TGTGCCTGGATCCGGGACACCGGGCCCTATGGCTACACCTTC

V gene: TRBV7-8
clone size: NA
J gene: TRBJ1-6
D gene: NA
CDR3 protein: CASSLAGGGTYNSPLHF
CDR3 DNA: TGTGCCAGCAGCTTAGCGGGGGGAGGCACCTATAATTCACCCCTCCACTTT

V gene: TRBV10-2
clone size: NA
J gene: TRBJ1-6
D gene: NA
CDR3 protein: CASSRTVAHYNSPLHF
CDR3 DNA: TGCGCCAGCAGTCGGACCGTGGCCCATTATAATTCACCCCTCCACTTT

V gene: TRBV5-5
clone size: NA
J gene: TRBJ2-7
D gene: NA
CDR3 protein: CASQLQGGNYEQYF
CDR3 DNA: TGTGCCAGTCAGCTTCAGGGGGGGAACTACGAGCAGTACTTC

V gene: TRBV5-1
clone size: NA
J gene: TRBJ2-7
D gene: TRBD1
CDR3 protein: CASSLGWDRYYEQYF
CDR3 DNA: TGCGCCAGCAGCTTGGGTTGGGACAGATACTACGAGCAGTACTTC

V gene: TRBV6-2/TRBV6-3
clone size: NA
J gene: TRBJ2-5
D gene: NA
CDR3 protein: CASSLGIRETQYF
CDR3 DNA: TGTGCCAGCAGTTTAGGAATCAGAGAGACCCAGTACTTC

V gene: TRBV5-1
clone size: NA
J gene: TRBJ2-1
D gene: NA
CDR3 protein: CASGPLSYNEQFF
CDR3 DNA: TGCGCCAGCGGACCGCTATCCTACAATGAGCAGTTCTTC

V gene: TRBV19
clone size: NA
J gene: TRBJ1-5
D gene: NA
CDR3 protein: CASSGRNQPQHF
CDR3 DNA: TGTGCCAGCTCAGGGAGGAATCAGCCCCAGCATTTT

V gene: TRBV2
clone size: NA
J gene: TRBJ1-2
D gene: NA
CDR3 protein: CASSEEVISQGYTF
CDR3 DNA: TGTGCCAGCAGTGAAGAGGTGATCAGCCAAGGCTACACCTTC

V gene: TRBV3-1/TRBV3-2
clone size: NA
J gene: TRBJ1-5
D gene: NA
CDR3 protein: CASSQDHRGSQPQHF
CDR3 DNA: TGTGCCAGCAGCCAAGATCATCGGGGGAGTCAGCCCCAGCATTTT

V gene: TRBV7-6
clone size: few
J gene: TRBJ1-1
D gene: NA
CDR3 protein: CASSLSHGNTEAFF
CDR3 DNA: TGTGCCAGCAGCTTATCGCACGGGAACACTGAAGCTTTCTTT

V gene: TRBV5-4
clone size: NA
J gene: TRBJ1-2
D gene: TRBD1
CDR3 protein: CASSLETPSLDRGNYGYTF
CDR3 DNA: TGTGCCAGCAGCTTGGAAACCCCCTCACTGGACAGGGGGAACTATGGCTACACCTTC

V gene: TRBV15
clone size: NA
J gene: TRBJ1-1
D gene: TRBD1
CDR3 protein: CATSRPDRGNTEAFF
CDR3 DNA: TGTGCCACCAGCAGGCCGGACAGGGGGAACACTGAAGCTTTCTTT

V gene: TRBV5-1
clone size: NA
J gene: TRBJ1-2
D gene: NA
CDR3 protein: CASSSAGQYGYTF
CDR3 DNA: TGCGCCAGCAGCTCGGCGGGGCAGTATGGCTACACCTTC

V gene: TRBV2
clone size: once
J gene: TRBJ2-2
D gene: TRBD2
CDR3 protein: CASSPPVRGLAVDNVNTGELFF
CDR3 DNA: TGTGCCAGCAGTCCACCCGTAAGGGGACTAGCGGTCGATAACGTCAACACCGGGGAGCTGTTTTTT

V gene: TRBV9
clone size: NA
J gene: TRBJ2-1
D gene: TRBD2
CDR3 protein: CASSVSGTSINEQFF
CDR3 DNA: TGTGCCAGCAGCGTTTCCGGGACTAGCATAAATGAGCAGTTCTTC

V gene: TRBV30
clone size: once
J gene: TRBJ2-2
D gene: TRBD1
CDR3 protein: CAWRSQGLNTGELFF
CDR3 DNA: TGTGCCTGGAGATCACAGGGGTTGAACACCGGGGAGCTGTTTTTT

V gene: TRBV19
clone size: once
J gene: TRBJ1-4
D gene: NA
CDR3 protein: CASSIDRRKLFF
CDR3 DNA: TGTGCCAGTAGTATAGATCGGAGGAAACTGTTTTTT

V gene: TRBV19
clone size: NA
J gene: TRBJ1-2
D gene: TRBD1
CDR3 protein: CASSAPGQVYGYTF
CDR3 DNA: TGTGCCAGTAGTGCGCCGGGACAGGTCTATGGCTACACCTTC